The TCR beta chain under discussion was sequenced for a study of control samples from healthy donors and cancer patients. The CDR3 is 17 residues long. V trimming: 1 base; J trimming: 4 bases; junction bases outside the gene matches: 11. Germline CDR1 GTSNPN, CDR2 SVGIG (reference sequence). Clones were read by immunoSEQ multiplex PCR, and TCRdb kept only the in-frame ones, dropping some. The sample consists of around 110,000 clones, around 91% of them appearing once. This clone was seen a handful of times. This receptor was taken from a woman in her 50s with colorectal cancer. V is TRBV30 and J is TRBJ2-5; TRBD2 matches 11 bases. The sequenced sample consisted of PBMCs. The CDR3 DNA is TGTGCCTGGAGTGCCCTGCTGAGTAGCGGGAGGGGAGAGACCCAGTACTTC. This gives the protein CAWSALLSSGRGETQYF.